A single TCR beta chain is shown here with its context. Each PCR replicate from the sorted subsets contained 200 to 250 ng DNA, which is 30,000 or so T cell genomes. Data came from immunoSEQ multiplex PCR; TCRdb stores just in-frame clones and leaves some out. The data show about 2 million clones, approximately 94% seen once. The data were taken from a study of shared clonotypes between healthy human individuals. CD45RO-negative cells were positively selected for CCR7, leaving out terminally differentiated effector memory CD45RA+ cells. Participating donors were healthy, HIV-negative adults free of recent acute infections or vaccinations. Source material: naive CD8+ T cells sorted from blood. This TCR was sampled from a man aged 18 to 30 in good health.

CDR3 nucleotides: TGTGCCAGCCGTACTATGGGGCGTGAAGAGCAGTTCTTC. As protein: CASRTMGREEQFF. The J gene is TRBJ2-1, the V gene TRBV27; D might be TRBD1 (5 bases). V shed 8 bases and J shed 10 bases, with 18 bases lying between them. Germline loops: CDR1 MNHEY, CDR2 SMNVEV (reference sequence). The CDR3 consists of 13 residues.